Here is one T cell receptor (beta chain) with its context. Sequencing was performed with immunoSEQ multiplex PCR; in TCRdb, only in-frame clones are kept and a portion is missing. Among roughly 50,000 clones, 65% to 90% were seen once, and the ten largest hold 10%. This sample is drawn from a study of blood T cell repertoires in COVID-19. Specimen: peripheral blood. The receptor was isolated from a human donor in a cohort sampled during active COVID-19.

CDR3 region: CASSGQSSYNEQFF. The CDR3 DNA sequence: TGCGCCAGCTCAGGACAGAGCTCCTACAATGAGCAGTTCTTC. This chain joins TRBV5-1 and TRBJ2-1; D is possibly TRBD1 (6 bases). V lost 7 bases to trimming and J lost 0 bases, with 11 bases between them. Looked up from germline, CDR1 is SGHRS and CDR2 is YFSETQ. This CDR3 comprises 14 residues.